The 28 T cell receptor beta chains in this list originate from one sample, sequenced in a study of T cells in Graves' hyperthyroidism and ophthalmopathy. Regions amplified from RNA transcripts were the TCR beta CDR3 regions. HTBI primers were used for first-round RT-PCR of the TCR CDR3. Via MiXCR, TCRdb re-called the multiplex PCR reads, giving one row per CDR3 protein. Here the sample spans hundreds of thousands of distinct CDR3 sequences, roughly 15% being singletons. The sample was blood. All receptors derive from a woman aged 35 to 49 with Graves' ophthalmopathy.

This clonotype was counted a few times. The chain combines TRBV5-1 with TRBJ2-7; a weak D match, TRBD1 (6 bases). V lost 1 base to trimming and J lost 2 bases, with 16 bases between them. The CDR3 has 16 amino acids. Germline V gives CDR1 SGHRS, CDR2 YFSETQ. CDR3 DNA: TGCGCCAGCAGCTTGTCAGGGCCAGGGGCGGCCTACGAGCAGTACTTC. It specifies CASSLSGPGAAYEQYF.

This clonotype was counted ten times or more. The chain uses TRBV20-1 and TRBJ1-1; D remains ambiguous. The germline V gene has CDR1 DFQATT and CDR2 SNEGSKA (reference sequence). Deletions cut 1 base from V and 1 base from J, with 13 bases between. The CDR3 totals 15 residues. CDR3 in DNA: TGCAGTGCTAGAGTCGGAGGGCGACAGAACACTGAAGCTTTCTTT. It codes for CSARVGGRQNTEAFF.

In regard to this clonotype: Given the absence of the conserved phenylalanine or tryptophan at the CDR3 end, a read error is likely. The CDR3 DNA reads TGCAGTGCTAGAGAGAGACTAGCGGGAGGCCCCCCCACGAACACCGGGGAGCTGTTTTCT. This codes for CSARERLAGGPPTNTGELFS. The chain couples TRBV20-1 to TRBJ2-2; 13 nucleotides agree with TRBD2. V gave up 0 bases and J gave up 0 bases; unmatched junction bases: 10. The CDR3 totals 20 residues. The germline V gene has CDR1 DFQATT and CDR2 SNEGSKA (reference sequence).

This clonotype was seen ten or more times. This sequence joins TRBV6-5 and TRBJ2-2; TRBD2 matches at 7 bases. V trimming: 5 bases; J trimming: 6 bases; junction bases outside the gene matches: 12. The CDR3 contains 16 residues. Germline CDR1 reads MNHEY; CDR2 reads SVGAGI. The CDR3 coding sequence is TGTGCCAGCAGTCTACAAGCGGGAAGGGTATCCGGGGAGCTGTTTTTT. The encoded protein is CASSLQAGRVSGELFF.

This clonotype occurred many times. The CDR3, as DNA: TGTGCCAGCAGGGATGAACTAGCGGGAAGGCAGTACTTC. This translates into CASRDELAGRQYF. The J gene is TRBJ2-7, the V gene TRBV6-1; 10 bases are shared with TRBD2. Unmatched junction bases numbered 8, after V lost 6 bases and J lost 9 bases. CDR1 and CDR2 (germline): MNHNS, SASEGT. This CDR3 is 13 amino acids long.

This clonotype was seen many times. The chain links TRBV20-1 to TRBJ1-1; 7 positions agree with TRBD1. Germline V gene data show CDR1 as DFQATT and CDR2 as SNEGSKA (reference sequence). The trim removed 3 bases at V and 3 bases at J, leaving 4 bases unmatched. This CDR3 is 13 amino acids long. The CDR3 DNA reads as TGCAGTGCTAGTTATGACAGGGACACTGAAGCTTTCTTT. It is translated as CSASYDRDTEAFF.

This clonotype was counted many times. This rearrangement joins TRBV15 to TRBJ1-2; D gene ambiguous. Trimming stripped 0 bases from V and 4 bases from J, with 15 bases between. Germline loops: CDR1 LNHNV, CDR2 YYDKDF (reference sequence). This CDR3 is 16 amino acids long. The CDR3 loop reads CATSRENRYSTYGYTF. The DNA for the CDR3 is TGTGCCACCAGCAGAGAAAACCGCTATTCAACCTATGGCTACACCTTC.

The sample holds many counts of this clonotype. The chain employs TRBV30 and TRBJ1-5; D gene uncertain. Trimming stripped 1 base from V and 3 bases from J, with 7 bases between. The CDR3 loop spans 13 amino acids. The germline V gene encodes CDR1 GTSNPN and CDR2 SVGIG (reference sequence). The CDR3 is CAWSEGINQPQHF. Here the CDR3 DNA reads TGTGCCTGGAGTGAAGGAATCAATCAGCCCCAGCATTTT.

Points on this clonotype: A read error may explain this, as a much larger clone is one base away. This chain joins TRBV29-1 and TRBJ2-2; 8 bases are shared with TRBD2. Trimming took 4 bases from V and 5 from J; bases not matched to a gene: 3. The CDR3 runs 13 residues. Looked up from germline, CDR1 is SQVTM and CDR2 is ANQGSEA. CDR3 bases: TGCAGCGTTGTCACTAGCGGAACCGGGGAGCTGTTTTTT. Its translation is CSVVTSGTGELFF.

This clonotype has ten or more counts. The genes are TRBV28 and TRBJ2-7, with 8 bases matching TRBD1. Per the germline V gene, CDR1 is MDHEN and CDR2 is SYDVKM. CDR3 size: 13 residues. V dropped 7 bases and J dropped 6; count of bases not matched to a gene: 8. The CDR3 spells CASTSGTGLEQYF. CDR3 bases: TGTGCCAGCACCTCCGGGACAGGCCTCGAGCAGTACTTC.

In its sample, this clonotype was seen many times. CDR3 region: CASSFITGQGASGGYTF. The CDR3 DNA reads TGTGCCAGCAGCTTTATAACTGGACAGGGGGCGTCGGGTGGCTACACCTTC. V gene TRBV7-8 combines with J gene TRBJ1-2; 11 bases are shared with TRBD1. The V gene's germline CDR1 is SGHVS and CDR2 FQNEAQ. The CDR3 totals 17 residues. The trim removed 3 bases at V and 7 bases at J, leaving 13 bases unmatched.

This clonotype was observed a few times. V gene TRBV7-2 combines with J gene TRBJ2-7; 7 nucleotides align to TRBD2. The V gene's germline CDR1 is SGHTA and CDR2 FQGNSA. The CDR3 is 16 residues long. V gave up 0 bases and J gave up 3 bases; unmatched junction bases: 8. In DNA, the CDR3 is TGTGCCAGCAGCTTAGCGCTAAGGCGGGAGTACTACGAGCAGTACTTC. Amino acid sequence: CASSLALRREYYEQYF.

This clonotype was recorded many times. For the CDR3, the DNA is TGTGCCAGCAGACAGGGTCGTGGCTACACCTTC. Protein sequence: CASRQGRGYTF. The chain links TRBV6-5 to TRBJ1-2; TRBD1 is a possible D gene (6 bases). The germline V gene encodes CDR1 MNHEY and CDR2 SVGAGI. This CDR3 region has 11 residues. Between the trimmed V and J ends, which lost 6 bases and 7 bases, there was a span of 9 bases.

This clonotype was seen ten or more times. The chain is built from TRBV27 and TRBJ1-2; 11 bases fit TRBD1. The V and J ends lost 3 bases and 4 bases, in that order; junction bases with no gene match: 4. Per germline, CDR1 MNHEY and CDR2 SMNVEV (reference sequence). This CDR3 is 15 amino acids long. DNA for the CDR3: TGTGCCAGCAGTTTCGGACAGGGGGCAAGCTATGGCTACACCTTC. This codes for CASSFGQGASYGYTF.

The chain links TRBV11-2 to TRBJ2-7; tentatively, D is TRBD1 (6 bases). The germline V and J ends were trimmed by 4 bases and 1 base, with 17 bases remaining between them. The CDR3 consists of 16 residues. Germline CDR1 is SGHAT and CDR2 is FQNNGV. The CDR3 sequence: CASSSFGQSLSYEQYF. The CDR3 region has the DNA TGTGCCAGCAGCTCCTTCGGACAGTCACTATCCTACGAGCAGTACTTC.

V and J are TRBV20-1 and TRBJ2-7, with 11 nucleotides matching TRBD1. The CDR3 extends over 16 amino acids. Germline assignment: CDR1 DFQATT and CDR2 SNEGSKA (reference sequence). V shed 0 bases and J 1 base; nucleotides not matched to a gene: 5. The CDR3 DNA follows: TGCAGTGCTAGAGACCCCGGGACAGGGGGGTCCTACGAGCAGTACTTC. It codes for CSARDPGTGGSYEQYF.

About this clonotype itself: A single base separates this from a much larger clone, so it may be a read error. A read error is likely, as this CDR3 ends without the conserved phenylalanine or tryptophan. The CDR3 sequence: CASRLTGSYEQYS. Here the CDR3 DNA reads TGTGCCAGCAGATTAACAGGGAGCTACGAGCAGTACTCC. This rearrangement joins TRBV2 to TRBJ2-7, with D tentatively TRBD1 (6 bases). V lost 6 bases to trimming and J lost 3 bases, with 12 bases between them. Germline V lookup: CDR1 SNHLY, CDR2 FYNNEI. The CDR3 is 13 amino acids.

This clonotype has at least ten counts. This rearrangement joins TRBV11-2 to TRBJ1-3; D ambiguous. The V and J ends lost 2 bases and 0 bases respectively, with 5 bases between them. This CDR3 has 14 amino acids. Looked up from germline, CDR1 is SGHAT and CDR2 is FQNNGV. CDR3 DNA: TGTGCCAGCAGCTTACCGATCTCTGGAAACACCATATATTTT. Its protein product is CASSLPISGNTIYF.

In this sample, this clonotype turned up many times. The CDR3 sequence: CSADKLTGDYEQYF. The CDR3 DNA follows: TGCAGTGCCGATAAGCTTACAGGGGACTACGAGCAGTACTTC. The chain links TRBV20-1 to TRBJ2-7, with 7 bases lining up with TRBD1. The V gene end was trimmed by 6 bases and the J gene end by 3 bases; junction bases not matched to a gene: 11. Per the germline V gene, CDR1 is DFQATT and CDR2 is SNEGSKA (reference sequence). The CDR3 spans 14 residues.

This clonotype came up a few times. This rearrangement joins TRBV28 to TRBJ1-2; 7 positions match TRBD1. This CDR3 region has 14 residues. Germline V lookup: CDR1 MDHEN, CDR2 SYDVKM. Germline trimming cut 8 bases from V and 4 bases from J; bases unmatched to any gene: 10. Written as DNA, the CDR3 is TGTGCCAGCTATGCAGGGGGATTGGGCTATGGCTACACCTTC. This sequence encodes CASYAGGLGYGYTF.

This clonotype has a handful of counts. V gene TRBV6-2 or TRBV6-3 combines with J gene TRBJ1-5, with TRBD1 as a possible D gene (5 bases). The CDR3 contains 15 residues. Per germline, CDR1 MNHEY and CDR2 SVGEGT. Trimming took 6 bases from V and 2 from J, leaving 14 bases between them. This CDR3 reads CASSTREGGNQPQHF. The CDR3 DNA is TGTGCCAGCAGCACCAGGGAGGGCGGCAATCAGCCCCAGCATTTT.

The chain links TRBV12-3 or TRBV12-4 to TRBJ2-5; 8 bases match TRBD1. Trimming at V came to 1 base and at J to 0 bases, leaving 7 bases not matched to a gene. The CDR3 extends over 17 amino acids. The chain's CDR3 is CASSLEGTGQNQETQYF. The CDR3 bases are TGTGCCAGCAGTTTAGAGGGGACAGGCCAAAACCAAGAGACCCAGTACTTC.

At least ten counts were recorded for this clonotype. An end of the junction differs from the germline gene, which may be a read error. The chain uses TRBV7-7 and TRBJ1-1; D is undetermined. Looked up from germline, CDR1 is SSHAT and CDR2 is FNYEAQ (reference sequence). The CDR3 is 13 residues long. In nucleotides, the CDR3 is TGTGCTAGCAGCCAGATGGCTGACACTGAAGCTTTCTTT. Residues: CASSQMADTEAFF.

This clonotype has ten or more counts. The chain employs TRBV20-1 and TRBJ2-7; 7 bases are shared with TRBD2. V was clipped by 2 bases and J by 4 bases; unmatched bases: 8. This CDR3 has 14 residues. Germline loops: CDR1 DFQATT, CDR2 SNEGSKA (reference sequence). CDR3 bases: TGCAGTGCTAGATTGCGGGAGAGCCGTTACGAGCAGTACTTC. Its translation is CSARLRESRYEQYF.

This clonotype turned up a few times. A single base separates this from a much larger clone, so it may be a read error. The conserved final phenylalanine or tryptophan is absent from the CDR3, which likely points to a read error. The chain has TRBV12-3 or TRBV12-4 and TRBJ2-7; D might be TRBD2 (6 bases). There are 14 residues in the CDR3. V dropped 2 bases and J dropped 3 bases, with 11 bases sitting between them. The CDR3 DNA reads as TGTGCCAGCAGTTTACCTAGCGACGTCTACGAGCAGTACTCC. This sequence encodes CASSLPSDVYEQYS.

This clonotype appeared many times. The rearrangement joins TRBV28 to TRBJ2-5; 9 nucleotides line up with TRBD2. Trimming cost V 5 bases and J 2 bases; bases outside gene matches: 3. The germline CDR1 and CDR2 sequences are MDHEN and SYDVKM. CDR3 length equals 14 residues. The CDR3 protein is CASSRLAEQETQYF. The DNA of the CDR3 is TGTGCCAGCAGTCGACTAGCGGAGCAAGAGACCCAGTACTTC.

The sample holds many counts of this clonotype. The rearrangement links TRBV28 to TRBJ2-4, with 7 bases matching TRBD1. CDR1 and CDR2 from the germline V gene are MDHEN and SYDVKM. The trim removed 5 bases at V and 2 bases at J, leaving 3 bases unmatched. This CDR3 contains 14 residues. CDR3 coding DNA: TGTGCCAGCAGTCCGACAGGGACCAAAAACATTCAGTACTTC. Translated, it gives CASSPTGTKNIQYF.

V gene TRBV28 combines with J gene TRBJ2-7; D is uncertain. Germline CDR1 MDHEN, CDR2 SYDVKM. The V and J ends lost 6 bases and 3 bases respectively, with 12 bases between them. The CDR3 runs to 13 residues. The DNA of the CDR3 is TGTGCCAGCAGCTTAGATTTCAACTACGAGCAGTACTTC. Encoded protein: CASSLDFNYEQYF.